This T cell receptor (beta chain) was obtained from a study of identifying expanded T cells in peripheral blood. The ends were cut back, 5 bases at V and 3 bases at J, with 4 bases in the middle. The germline V gene encodes CDR1 MNHEY and CDR2 SMNVEV (reference sequence). CDR3 length: 12 residues. The table came from immunoSEQ multiplex PCR; TCRdb's copy has only in-frame clones and leaves some out. This sample has 95,000 to 150,000 clones, with around four fifths found just once. The chain uses TRBV27 and TRBJ2-2; D gene uncertain. This clonotype was sampled from a person aged 18 to 70 in good health. The sequenced sample consisted of blood. The CDR3 loop is CASSRYTGELFF. CDR3 in DNA: TGTGCCAGCAGTAGATACACCGGGGAGCTGTTTTTT.